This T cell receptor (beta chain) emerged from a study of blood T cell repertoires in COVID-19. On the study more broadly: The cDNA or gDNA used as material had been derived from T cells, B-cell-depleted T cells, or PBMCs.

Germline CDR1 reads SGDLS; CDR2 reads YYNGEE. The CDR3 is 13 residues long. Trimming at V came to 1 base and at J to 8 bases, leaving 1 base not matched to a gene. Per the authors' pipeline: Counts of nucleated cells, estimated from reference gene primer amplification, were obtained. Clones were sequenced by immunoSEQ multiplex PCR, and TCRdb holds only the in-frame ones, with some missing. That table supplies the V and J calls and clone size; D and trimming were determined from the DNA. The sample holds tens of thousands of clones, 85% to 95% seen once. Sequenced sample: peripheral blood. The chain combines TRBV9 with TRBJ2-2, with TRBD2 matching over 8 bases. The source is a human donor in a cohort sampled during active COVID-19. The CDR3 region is CASSVIAGGELFF. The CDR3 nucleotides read TGTGCCAGCAGCGTAATAGCGGGGGGGGAGCTGTTTTTT.